A single sample gave rise to the 16 T cell receptor beta chains below, sequenced in a study of blood T cell repertoires in COVID-19. Clones were read by immunoSEQ multiplex PCR, and TCRdb kept only the in-frame ones, dropping some. Of about 38,000 clones in the sample, nearly 90% were seen once. The sequenced sample was peripheral blood. These receptor sequences come from a man in his sixties with active or convalescent COVID-19.

The CDR3 is CASSLPLAASNTGELFF. In DNA form, the CDR3 reads TGTGCCAGCAGCTTACCGTTAGCGGCCTCGAACACCGGGGAGCTGTTTTTT. The chain joins TRBV5-5 to TRBJ2-2, with D possibly being TRBD2 (6 bases). V lost 2 bases to trimming and J lost 0 bases, with 14 bases between them. This CDR3 has 17 amino acids. Germline assignment: CDR1 SGHKS and CDR2 YYEKEE (reference sequence).

The chain couples TRBV5-5 to TRBJ2-4; D perhaps matches TRBD2 (5 bases). The length of the CDR3 is 17 residues. CDR1 and CDR2 from the germline V gene are SGHKS and YYEKEE (reference sequence). Trimming took off 0 bases at V and 1 base at J, with 14 bases between the two ends. This CDR3 is CASSLEEVAQAKNIQYF. The CDR3 coding sequence is TGTGCCAGCAGCTTGGAGGAGGTGGCCCAGGCCAAAAACATTCAGTACTTC.

V and J are TRBV18 and TRBJ2-1; 16 bases line up with TRBD2. Per germline, CDR1 KGHSH and CDR2 LQKENI. This CDR3 has 16 amino acids. The ends lost 0 bases at V and 7 bases at J; junction bases unmatched: 0. As DNA, the CDR3 is TGTGCCAGCTCACCACCGGGACTAGCGGGAGGGAATGAGCAGTTCTTC. It yields the protein CASSPPGLAGGNEQFF.

The chain employs TRBV6-5 and TRBJ1-4; D unresolved. Trimming removed 4 bases from V and 7 bases from J, with 10 bases in between. The CDR3 spans 13 residues. Looked up from germline, CDR1 is MNHEY and CDR2 is SVGAGI. CDR3 sequence reads: CASSFRWPEKLFF. The CDR3 DNA sequence: TGTGCCAGCAGTTTTCGATGGCCTGAAAAACTGTTTTTT.

V and J are TRBV7-8 and TRBJ2-3; D gene ambiguous. This CDR3 comprises 14 residues. Trimming pared 2 bases from V and 6 bases from J, leaving 12 bases between. CDR1 is SGHVS and CDR2 is FQNEAQ in the germline V gene. This chain's CDR3 is CASSLRVLGDTQYF. CDR3 nucleotide sequence: TGTGCCAGCAGCTTAAGAGTACTCGGGGATACGCAGTATTTT.

The chain joins TRBV2 to TRBJ1-5, with 7 bases lining up with TRBD1. J was trimmed by 4 bases and V by 10 bases; bases with no gene match: 7. The CDR3 sequence is 13 residues long. Germline V gene lookup returns CDR1 SNHLY and CDR2 FYNNEI. CDR3 loop: CATLRDRNQPQHF. CDR3 coding DNA: TGTGCCACCCTCCGGGACAGAAATCAGCCCCAGCATTTT.

This clone has only one observation. The rearrangement joins TRBV2 to TRBJ1-2; the D is unclear. Germline-derived CDR1 and CDR2 are SNHLY and FYNNEI. The V and J ends lost 8 bases and 1 base respectively, with 8 bases between them. The CDR3 contains 12 residues. The DNA for the CDR3 is TGTGCCAGCTCGCAGCGTAACTATGGCTACACCTTC. This encodes CASSQRNYGYTF. The whole variable domain, filled in from reference TRBV2 and TRBJ1-2, reads EPEVTQTPSHQVTQMGQEVILRCVPISNHLYFYWYRQILGQKVEFLVSFYNNEISEKSEIFDDQFSVERPDGSNFTLKIRSTKLEDSAMYFCASSQRNYGYTFGSGTRLTVV.

The genes are TRBV6-5 and TRBJ1-4; D is unresolved. The ends were cut back, 6 bases at V and 8 bases at J, with 10 bases in the middle. This CDR3 comprises 12 residues. The V gene's germline CDR1 is MNHEY and CDR2 SVGAGI. The CDR3 here is CASSSRGEKLFF. The CDR3 DNA is TGTGCCAGCAGCTCCCGAGGGGAAAAACTGTTTTTT.

V gene TRBV6-1 combines with J gene TRBJ2-2; TRBD1 matches 10 bases. J gave up 2 bases and V 2 bases, and 2 bases lay outside the gene matches. Germline V CDR1 and CDR2: MNHNS, SASEGT. This CDR3 is built from 16 residues. CDR3 sequence reads: CASSEPTGGNTGELFF. The CDR3 bases are TGTGCCAGCAGTGAACCGACAGGGGGCAACACCGGGGAGCTGTTTTTT.

In the case of this clone: This could be a read error, since a much larger clone is one nucleotide away. The chain employs TRBV9 and TRBJ2-1; 10 positions match TRBD2. This CDR3 is 13 amino acids long. Germline V lookup: CDR1 SGDLS, CDR2 YYNGEE. The CDR3 DNA follows: TGTACCAGCACTAGCGGGGTTAAGAATGAGCAGTTCTTC. Amino acids: CTSTSGVKNEQFF.

The chain links TRBV7-9 to TRBJ2-5; TRBD2 aligns across 11 bases. Trimming took 5 bases from V and 2 from J; bases not matched to a gene: 4. The CDR3 totals 15 residues. Germline CDR1 SEHNR, CDR2 FQNEAQ (reference sequence). The CDR3 DNA sequence: TGTGCCAGCAGCCCCGGGACTAGCGGTCAAGAGACCCAGTACTTC. Encoded protein: CASSPGTSGQETQYF.

The chain carries TRBV6-2 or TRBV6-3 and TRBJ2-4; D unresolved. Germline CDR1 MNHEY, CDR2 SVGEGT. This CDR3 is 14 amino acids long. V lost 1 base and J lost 0, with 4 bases in between. CDR3 region: CASSYYLAKNIQYF. As DNA, the CDR3 is TGTGCCAGCAGTTACTACTTAGCCAAAAACATTCAGTACTTC.

The chain links TRBV10-3 to TRBJ1-3; the D gene is possibly TRBD1 (5 bases). This CDR3 is built from 13 residues. Germline CDR1 ENHRY, CDR2 SYGVKD. The ends were cut back, 2 bases at V and 4 bases at J, with 6 bases in the middle. The CDR3 region has the DNA TGTGCCATCAGTGAGGGGGCAGGAAACACCATATATTTT. Translation gives CAISEGAGNTIYF.

The J gene is TRBJ2-1, the V gene TRBV11-2, with D perhaps matching TRBD1 (7 bases). V shed 5 bases and J shed 8 bases, with 22 bases lying between them. Germline CDR1 and CDR2: SGHAT and FQNNGV. The CDR3 is 16 amino acids. The CDR3 here is CASSPMGTAGFDEQFF. CDR3 nucleotides: TGTGCCAGCAGCCCCATGGGGACAGCGGGTTTCGATGAGCAGTTCTTC.

The chain is built from TRBV10-3 and TRBJ1-2; D may be TRBD1 (5 bases). Deletions cut 10 bases from V and 4 bases from J, with 19 bases between. This CDR3 is built from 14 residues. CDR1 and CDR2 (germline): ENHRY, SYGVKD. CDR3: CASLQEGNLYGYTF. The CDR3 nucleotides are TGTGCCAGTCTTCAGGAGGGGAACCTCTATGGCTACACCTTC.

V and J are TRBV5-6 and TRBJ2-5; 8 positions agree with TRBD2. CDR3 size: 15 residues. The J segment lost 9 bases and the V segment lost 1 base, leaving 11 bases of the junction unmatched. CDR1 is SGHDT, CDR2 YYEEEE, per germline. The DNA for the CDR3 is TGTGCCAGCAGCTTGCTCTCGGCGCGGGGGGAGGCCCAGTACTTC. It encodes CASSLLSARGEAQYF.